Listed below are T cell receptor beta chains from one sample, sequenced in a study of cytomegalovirus exposure and HLA in healthy donors. Sequencing was performed with immunoSEQ multiplex PCR; in TCRdb, only in-frame clones are kept and a portion is missing. The sample lists about 130,000 clones; around 89% were seen once. Sequences were obtained from PBMCs. The receptors were gathered from a young woman in good health and CMV-seropositive. Both conserved end residues are part of each CDR3. D genes are given only for firm matches. Size is stated for part of the rows, as once, few or many counts, or as a class when the clone is expanded.

CASSLEAGNEQYF TGTGCCAGCAGCTTAGAGGCGGGGAACGAGCAGTACTTC . TRBV7-9 . TRBJ2-7
CASSQVFRKRGGVLETQYF TGCGCCAGCAGCCAAGTTTTTCGAAAGCGGGGCGGTGTGTTAGAGACCCAGTACTTC TRBD2 TRBV4-1 . TRBJ2-5
CASSTAGLEGYTF TGTGCCAGCAGCACTGCAGGGTTAGAGGGCTACACCTTC . TRBV2 . TRBJ1-2
CASSRPRGDTDTQYF TGTGCCAGCAGCCGACCCAGGGGAGACACAGATACGCAGTATTTT . TRBV6-8 . TRBJ2-3
CASSLGGSVGYGYTF TGTGCCAGCAGCTTGGGAGGCAGCGTTGGCTATGGCTACACCTTC . TRBV5-4 . TRBJ1-2
CASSPRRTVLNQPQHF TGTGCCAGTAGTCCAAGGCGGACAGTTCTTAATCAGCCCCAGCATTTT . TRBV19 . TRBJ1-5
CASALAENYEQYF TGTGCTAGTGCCCTAGCGGAAAACTACGAGCAGTACTTC TRBD2 TRBV12-5 . TRBJ2-7
CASSETLAGGYNEQFF TGCGCCAGCAGTGAGACCCTAGCGGGAGGCTACAATGAGCAGTTCTTC TRBD2 TRBV10-1 . TRBJ2-1
CTSSLQVSGSHTDTQYF TGCACCAGCAGCCTGCAAGTTAGCGGGAGCCACACAGATACGCAGTATTTT . TRBV1 . TRBJ2-3
CASSLAGSEGEQYF TGCGCCAGCAGCTTGGCCGGGAGTGAGGGAGAGCAGTACTTC . TRBV5-1 many TRBJ2-7
CASRTTRENTIYF TGTGCCAGCAGAACGACTCGTGAAAACACCATATATTTT . TRBV6-5 . TRBJ1-3
CASSMLGLLSYEQYF TGTGCCAGCAGTATGTTGGGACTCCTCTCCTACGAGCAGTACTTC . TRBV28 . TRBJ2-7